The 2 T cell receptor beta chains in this list originate from one sample, sequenced in a study of shared clonotypes between healthy human individuals. Assay used: immunoSEQ multiplex PCR; TCRdb lists only in-frame clones, some missing. The sample has about 450,000 clones; roughly three quarters are singletons. Sequencing used PBMCs. The receptor source for this set is a middle-aged woman in good health. Some clones in this sample may be carry-over from other donors' samples.

In its sample, this clone was seen once. One end of the junction fails to match germline, which may point to a read error. The gene calls are TRBV4-2 and TRBJ2-6; TRBD1 is a possible D gene (5 bases). Germline CDR1 LGHNA, CDR2 YNFKEQ. This CDR3 has 17 amino acids. CDR3 DNA sequence: TGTGCCAGCAGCCAAGACGACACCCGCTCTGGGGCCAACGTCCTGGCTTTC. Translated: CASSQDDTRSGANVLAF.

V gene TRBV30 combines with J gene TRBJ1-2, with D uncertain. The CDR3 contains 14 residues. Trimming stripped 3 bases from V and 8 bases from J, with 19 bases between. Germline V lookup: CDR1 GTSNPN, CDR2 SVGIG (reference sequence). CDR3 sequence (DNA): TGTGCCTGGAGCGTGCCCCTAGGTGTTTGGGGCTACACCTTC. It encodes CAWSVPLGVWGYTF.